This T cell receptor (beta chain) was identified during a study of blood T cell repertoires in COVID-19. Per germline, CDR1 LGHNA and CDR2 YNFKEQ. With 4 bases removed from V and 8 bases from J, the gap between germline ends came to 18 bases. The CDR3 runs to 15 residues. The assay was immunoSEQ multiplex PCR, and TCRdb's table has in-frame clones only and misses some. Found here are about 170,000 clones, 89% of them singletons; the top ten hold approximately 0.77%. The rearrangement links TRBV4-2 to TRBJ2-1; no definite D call. This clonotype was obtained from a woman aged 18-35 years who had recovered from COVID-19. The sample was PBMCs or T cells enriched from blood (not recorded which). The CDR3 protein is CASSPLVSQPDEQFF. The CDR3 DNA sequence: TGTGCCAGCAGCCCATTAGTCTCACAGCCCGATGAGCAGTTCTTC.